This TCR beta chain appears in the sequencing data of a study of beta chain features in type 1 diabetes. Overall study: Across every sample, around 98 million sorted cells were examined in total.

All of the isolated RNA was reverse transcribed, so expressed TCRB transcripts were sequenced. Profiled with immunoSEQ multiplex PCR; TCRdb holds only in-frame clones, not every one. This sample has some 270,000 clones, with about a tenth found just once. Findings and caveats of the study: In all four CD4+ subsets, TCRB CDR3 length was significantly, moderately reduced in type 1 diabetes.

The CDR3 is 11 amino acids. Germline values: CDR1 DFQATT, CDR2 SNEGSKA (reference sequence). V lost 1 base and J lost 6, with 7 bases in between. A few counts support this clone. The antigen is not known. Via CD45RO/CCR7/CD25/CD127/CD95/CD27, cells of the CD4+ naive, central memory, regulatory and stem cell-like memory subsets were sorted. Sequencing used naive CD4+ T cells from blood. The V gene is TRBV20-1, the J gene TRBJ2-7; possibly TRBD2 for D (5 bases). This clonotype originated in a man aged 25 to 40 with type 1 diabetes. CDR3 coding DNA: TGCAGTGCTAGAGTCGCGGGCGAGCAGTACTTC. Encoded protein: CSARVAGEQYF.